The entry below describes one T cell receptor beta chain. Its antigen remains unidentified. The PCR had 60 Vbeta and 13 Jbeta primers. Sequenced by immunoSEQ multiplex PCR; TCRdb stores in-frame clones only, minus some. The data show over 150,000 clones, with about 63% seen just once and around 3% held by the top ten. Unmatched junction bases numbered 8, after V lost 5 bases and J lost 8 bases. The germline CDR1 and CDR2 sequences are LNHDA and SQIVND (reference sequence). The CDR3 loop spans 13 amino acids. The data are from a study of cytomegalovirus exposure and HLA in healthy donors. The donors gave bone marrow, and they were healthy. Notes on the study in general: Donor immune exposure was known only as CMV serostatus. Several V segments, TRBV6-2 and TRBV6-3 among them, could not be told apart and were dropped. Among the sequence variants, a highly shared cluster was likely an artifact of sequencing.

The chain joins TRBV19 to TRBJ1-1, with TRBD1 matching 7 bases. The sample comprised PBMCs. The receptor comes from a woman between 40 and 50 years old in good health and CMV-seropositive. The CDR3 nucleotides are TGTGCCAGTAGTTTCAGACAGGGTTACGAAGCTTTCTTT. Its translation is CASSFRQGYEAFF.